The 2 T cell receptor beta chains given below trace back to one sample, sequenced in a study of regulatory T cells in long-lasting Graves disease. According to the study, TCR beta libraries were built with iRepertoire HTBI primers and CDR3-region Arm-PCR. Via MiXCR, TCRdb re-called the multiplex PCR reads, giving one row per CDR3 protein. The sample lists a few hundred thousand distinct CDR3 sequences, around a fifth occurring once. Indicated time point: persistent/refractory GD, antithyroid drugs over 5 years with positive TRAb. PBMC RNA served as the TCR library source. The source was peripheral blood mononuclear cells (PBMCs), collected when the disease was refractory, from a patient treated with antithyroid drugs. The receptor set was obtained from a female donor with Graves disease.

This rearrangement joins TRBV14 to TRBJ1-2; D remains unclear. Germline V CDR1 and CDR2: SGHDN, FVKESK. V lost 1 base and J lost 4, with 13 bases in between. The CDR3 contains 15 residues. CDR3 nucleotide sequence: TGTGCCAGCAGCCAAGGCGTCTTACGGGGCTATGGCTACACCTTC. Residues: CASSQGVLRGYGYTF.

This clonotype was detected ten times or more. DNA for the CDR3: TGTGCCAGCAGTAGCCCGGGACAAGCCTACGAGCAGTACTTC. This codes for CASSSPGQAYEQYF. The chain combines TRBV28 with TRBJ2-7, with D perhaps TRBD1 (6 bases). The V gene lost 5 bases and the J gene lost 2 bases, with 13 bases spanning the gap. This CDR3 comprises 14 residues. Germline V gives CDR1 MDHEN, CDR2 SYDVKM.